Below are 5 T cell receptor beta chains sequenced from a single sample in a study of chemoradiotherapy in HPV16-positive cancers. Sequencing was performed with immunoSEQ multiplex PCR; in TCRdb, only in-frame clones are kept and a portion is missing. The sample consists of around 30,000 clones, 89% of them appearing once. The sequencing here drew on blood, taken from a patient who underwent chemoradiotherapy. The source of these receptors is a human donor with HPV-associated anogenital cancer.

The V call is TRBV5-1, the J call TRBJ2-5; the match to TRBD1 covers 10 bases. The CDR3 runs to 14 residues. In germline, CDR1 is SGHRS, CDR2 YFSETQ. The V segment lost 3 bases and the J segment 7 bases; nucleotides outside the gene matches: 6. The CDR3 spells CASSSGQGMMTQYF. Written as DNA, the CDR3 is TGCGCCAGCAGCTCGGGACAGGGGATGATGACCCAGTACTTC.

This chain connects TRBV27 to TRBJ1-5; maybe TRBD1 (5 bases). V was pared by 6 bases and J by 0 bases, with 12 bases between. This CDR3 has 15 residues. The germline V gene has CDR1 MNHEY and CDR2 SMNVEV (reference sequence). The DNA for the CDR3 is TGTGCCAGCAGGGGGACCGAGAATAGCAATCAGCCCCAGCATTTT. Protein product: CASRGTENSNQPQHF.

With respect to this clone: This specimen includes other DNA sequences encoding the same CDR3. This chain connects TRBV5-1 to TRBJ2-5; 11 bases align to TRBD1. V lost 4 bases to trimming and J lost 5 bases; unmatched junction nucleotides: 4. Germline values: CDR1 SGHRS, CDR2 YFSETQ. This CDR3 is 14 amino acids long. CDR3 coding DNA: TGCGCCAGCAGCATGGGACAGGGGGAGGAGACCCAGTACTTC. It translates to CASSMGQGEETQYF.

This clone turned up a few times. This chain joins TRBV27 and TRBJ1-2, with a tentative D call TRBD1 (6 bases). The CDR3 has 18 residues. The germline V and J ends were trimmed by 3 bases and 4 bases, with 24 bases remaining between them. CDR1 is MNHEY, CDR2 SMNVEV, per germline (reference sequence). CDR3 nucleotide sequence: TGTGCCAGCAGTTTCAGGGGTGGGGGGACCGCGGAGGGCTATGGCTACACCTTC. It is translated as CASSFRGGGTAEGYGYTF.

The chain uses TRBV11-3 and TRBJ1-3, with D unclear. Germline values: CDR1 SGHNT, CDR2 YENEEA. Trimming removed 5 bases at V and 0 bases at J, with 11 bases between. There are 15 residues in the CDR3. Here the CDR3 reads CASSLTYSSGNTIYF. The DNA of the CDR3 is TGTGCCAGCAGCCTCACTTACAGCTCTGGAAACACCATATATTTT.